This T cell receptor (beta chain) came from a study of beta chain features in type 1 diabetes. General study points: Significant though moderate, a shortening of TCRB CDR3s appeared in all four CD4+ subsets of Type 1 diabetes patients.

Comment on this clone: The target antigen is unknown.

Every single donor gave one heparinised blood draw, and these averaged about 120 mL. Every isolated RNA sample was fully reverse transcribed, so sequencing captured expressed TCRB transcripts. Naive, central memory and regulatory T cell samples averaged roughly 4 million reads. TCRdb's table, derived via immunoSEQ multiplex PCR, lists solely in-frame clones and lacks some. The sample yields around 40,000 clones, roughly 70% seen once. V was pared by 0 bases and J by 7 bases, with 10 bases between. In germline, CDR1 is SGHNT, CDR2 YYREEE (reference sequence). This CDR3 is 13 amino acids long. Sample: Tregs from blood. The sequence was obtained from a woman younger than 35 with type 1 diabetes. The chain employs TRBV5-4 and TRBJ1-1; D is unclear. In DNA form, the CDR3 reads TGTGCCAGCAGCTTGGGGGGAGACGGTGAAGCTTTCTTT. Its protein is CASSLGGDGEAFF. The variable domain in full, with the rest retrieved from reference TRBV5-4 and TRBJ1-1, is ETGVTQSPTHLIKTRGQQVTLRCSSQSGHNTVSWYQQALGQGPQFIFQYYREEENGRGNFPPRFSGLQFPNYSSELNVNALELDDSALYLCASSLGGDGEAFFGQGTRLTVV.